This entry lists 7 T cell receptor beta chains sequenced from one sample in a study of shared clonotypes between healthy human individuals. Some clones are missing from TCRdb's copy, which holds only in-frame ones; the method was immunoSEQ multiplex PCR. There are around 720,000 clones in the sample; about three quarters occur only once, and around 1.8% lies in the top ten. Specimen: memory CD4+ T cells sorted from blood. Subset of the sample: CD45RA-negative fraction. Receptor source: a woman aged 25 to 45 in good health.

In this sample, this clone turned up a few times. The chain carries TRBV19 and TRBJ1-4; perhaps TRBD1 as D (6 bases). V lost 5 bases and J 3 bases, leaving 10 bases between the germline ends. Germline V gives CDR1 LNHDA, CDR2 SQIVND (reference sequence). The CDR3 has 14 residues. The CDR3 DNA follows: TGTGCCAGTAGTTACAGGGTACCTAATGAAAAACTGTTTTTT. Residues: CASSYRVPNEKLFF.

The chain carries TRBV27 and TRBJ1-1; 7 nucleotides agree with TRBD1. CDR3 length: 13 residues. The junction had 13 bases not matched to a gene; V was cut back by 8 bases and J by 10 bases. Germline V gives CDR1 MNHEY, CDR2 SMNVEV (reference sequence). The CDR3 sequence is CASRGLLQGRAFF. In DNA, the CDR3 is TGTGCCAGCCGGGGCCTTCTACAGGGGAGAGCTTTCTTT.

This clone was counted only a few times. The rearrangement joins TRBV19 to TRBJ2-7; TRBD1 is a possible D gene (6 bases). The CDR3 runs to 13 residues. Looked up from germline, CDR1 is LNHDA and CDR2 is SQIVND (reference sequence). V shed 9 bases and J shed 3 bases, with 15 bases lying between them. CDR3 bases: TGTGCCAGAAACAAGGGACAATTCTACGAGCAGTACTTC. As protein: CARNKGQFYEQYF.

The V call is TRBV28, the J call TRBJ1-1; D unresolved. In germline, CDR1 is MDHEN, CDR2 SYDVKM. The CDR3 length is 15 residues. V was trimmed by 8 bases and J by 1 base, leaving 17 bases between them. This CDR3 is CASPTPRGRNTEAFF. CDR3 DNA: TGTGCCAGCCCTACCCCTCGCGGAAGGAACACTGAAGCTTTCTTT. Using reference TRBV28 and TRBJ1-1 for the parts outside the CDR3, the full variable domain is DVKVTQSSRYLVKRTGEKVFLECVQDMDHENMFWYRQDPGLGLRLIYFSYDVKMKEKGDIPEGYSVSREKKERFSLILESASTNQTSMYLCASPTPRGRNTEAFFGQGTRLTVV.

The J gene is TRBJ1-1, the V gene TRBV7-2, with 8 nucleotides matching TRBD1. Unmatched junction bases numbered 1, after V lost 3 bases and J lost 1 base. The V gene's germline CDR1 is SGHTA and CDR2 FQGNSA. CDR3 length: 14 amino acids. CDR3 region: CASSLGQANTEAFF. In DNA form, the CDR3 reads TGTGCCAGCAGCTTGGGACAGGCGAACACTGAAGCTTTCTTT.

The chain links TRBV7-3 to TRBJ2-1; 7 positions match TRBD2. CDR1 is SGHTA and CDR2 is FQGTGA in the germline V gene. This CDR3 is built from 15 residues. V gave up 5 bases and J gave up 4 bases; unmatched junction bases: 8. DNA for the CDR3: TGTGCCAGCAGCGCTAGCGGAAGGGGTTACAATGAGCAGTTCTTC. Protein sequence: CASSASGRGYNEQFF.

The rearrangement joins TRBV4-1 to TRBJ1-3; D is perhaps TRBD1 (5 bases). Germline values: CDR1 MGHRA, CDR2 YSYEKL. V was cut by 5 bases and J by 3 bases, with 17 bases left in between. The CDR3 totals 16 residues. CDR3 amino acids: CASSLRTRADGNTIYF. DNA of the CDR3: TGCGCCAGCAGCTTGAGGACAAGGGCCGATGGAAACACCATATATTTT.